This record concerns one T cell receptor (beta chain) sequence. These data originate in a study of blood T cell repertoires in COVID-19. Germline trimming cut 4 bases from V and 3 bases from J; bases unmatched to any gene: 11. The CDR3 is 16 amino acids. The germline V gene encodes CDR1 SGHKS and CDR2 YYEKEE (reference sequence). The assay was immunoSEQ multiplex PCR, and TCRdb's table has in-frame clones only and misses some. Of about 130,000 clones listed, around 89% are singletons. This receptor was obtained from a man aged 60-69 years with active or convalescent COVID-19. The sample taken for sequencing was peripheral blood. The chain recombines TRBV5-5 with TRBJ2-7, with 9 positions matching TRBD1. This chain's CDR3 is CASSPSTGQGIYEQYF. The CDR3 DNA reads TGTGCCAGCAGCCCCTCCACGGGACAGGGAATCTACGAGCAGTACTTC.